This entry lists 8 T cell receptor beta chains sequenced from one sample in a study of blood T cells in healthy people across ages. The authors ran a second PCR of 7 to 11 cycles using a sample-barcoded 5' primer and a J-beta primer mix. TCRdb redid the calling of the 5' RACE reads with MiXCR, one entry per CDR3 protein. The table records approximately 800,000 distinct CDR3 sequences, roughly 60% of them present only once. Input material: blood. Every receptor here comes from a man aged 25 to 40 in good health.

The chain carries TRBV3-1 and TRBJ1-4; the D gene is possibly TRBD1 (5 bases). V lost 4 bases to trimming and J lost 7 bases, with 10 bases between them. The CDR3 loop spans 13 amino acids. Germline CDR1 and CDR2: LGHDT and YNNKEL (reference sequence). The CDR3 bases are TGTGCCAGCAGCCCGCGCAGGGCTGAAAAACTGTTTTTT. Encoded protein: CASSPRRAEKLFF.

This clonotype was counted many times. CDR3 amino acids: CASWIGTSSYNEQFF. The CDR3 DNA reads TGTGCCAGCTGGATAGGTACAAGCTCCTACAATGAGCAGTTCTTC. The chain has TRBV6-1 and TRBJ2-1; the D is unclear. Germline V lookup: CDR1 MNHNS, CDR2 SASEGT. CDR3 length: 15 amino acids. V lost 8 bases, J lost 0 bases, and 14 bases lay in between.

The V and J genes are TRBV12-3 or TRBV12-4 and TRBJ2-5; 15 bases are a match to TRBD2. The V and J ends lost 6 bases and 5 bases, in that order; junction bases with no gene match: 7. The CDR3 covers 16 residues. CDR3 loop: CASRTGLAGGPETQYF. The CDR3 coding sequence is TGTGCCAGCAGAACCGGACTAGCGGGGGGGCCGGAGACCCAGTACTTC.

J is TRBJ2-7 and V is TRBV6-6, with D tentatively TRBD1 (5 bases). The CDR3 extends over 15 amino acids. The germline CDR1 and CDR2 sequences are MNHNY and SVGAGI (reference sequence). The germline V and J ends were trimmed by 2 bases and 0 bases, with 11 bases remaining between them. CDR3 DNA: TGTGCCAGCAGTTACGGACATACGAGCTCCTACGAGCAGTACTTC. Protein sequence: CASSYGHTSSYEQYF.

This clonotype was recorded a few times. The chain carries TRBV3-1 and TRBJ2-7; D uncertain. Germline V gene lookup returns CDR1 LGHDT and CDR2 YNNKEL (reference sequence). Trimming left V 4 bases short and J 3 bases short, with 13 bases between. The CDR3 spans 14 residues. The CDR3 DNA is TGTGCCAGCAGCCTTAAAGAGGCCGACTACGAGCAGTACTTC. Residues: CASSLKEADYEQYF.

The CDR3 loop reads CATSRGGLADRYAYF. The CDR3 region has the DNA TGTGCCACCAGCAGAGGCGGACTAGCGGACAGATACGCGTATTTT. The V gene is TRBV15, the J gene TRBJ2-3, with 10 bases that match TRBD2. The junction had 12 bases not matched to a gene; V was cut back by 1 base and J by 14 bases. The CDR3 consists of 15 residues. The germline V gene encodes CDR1 LNHNV and CDR2 YYDKDF (reference sequence).

Concerning this clonotype itself: Possible read error: a much larger clone is one base away. CDR3 residues: CACSVTSGWGETQYF. CDR3 nucleotides: TGTGCCTGCAGCGTAACCAGCGGATGGGGGGAGACCCAGTACTTC. V usage is TRBV9 and J usage is TRBJ2-5, with D tentatively TRBD1 or TRBD2 (5 bases each). There are 15 residues in the CDR3. The germline CDR1 and CDR2 sequences are SGDLS and YYNGEE.

As concerns this clonotype: A much larger clone differs from this one at a single base, so this may be a read error. This chain uses TRBV7-9 with TRBJ1-2; a weak D match, TRBD1 (6 bases). Germline CDR1 is SEHNR and CDR2 is FQNEAQ (reference sequence). This CDR3 has 11 amino acids. V was shortened by 11 bases and J by 7 bases, with 14 bases between the two germline ends. The chain's CDR3 is CASEQGCGYTF. The CDR3 DNA sequence: TGTGCCTCCGAACAGGGTTGTGGCTACACCTTC.